Included here is one T cell receptor beta chain sequence, with context. What it binds is not known. This specimen comes from a study of OX40 agonist ivuxolimab in advanced cancers. The overall study: Patients undergoing dose escalation presented with hepatocellular carcinoma, melanoma, renal cell or head and neck cancer. Partial responses were achieved by three patients, one with hepatocellular carcinoma and two with cutaneous melanoma. Study-level findings and limits: Expanded clones belonging to CD8+ T cells outnumbered, on average, those of CD4+.

Produced via immunoSEQ multiplex PCR; TCRdb's table is partial and in-frame only. The sample yields 40,000 or so clones, 70% to 85% seen once. With baseline, cycle 4 day 1, and cycle 7 day 1 as timepoints, blood was sampled. The CDR3 extends over 15 amino acids. Germline trimming cut 8 bases from V and 4 bases from J; bases unmatched to any gene: 12. CDR1 and CDR2 (germline): ENHRY, SYGVKD. Specimen: CD4+ or CD8+ T cells sorted from blood, collected in a trial of the OX40 agonist ivuxolimab. The V gene is TRBV10-3, the J gene TRBJ2-3; 7 bases are a match to TRBD2. This TCR derives from an adult with an advanced solid tumor such as melanoma, head and neck, liver or kidney cancer. CDR3 coding DNA: TGTGCCATCGCCATAGGCGGGAGTGGGGCAGATACGCAGTATTTT. Translated, it gives CAIAIGGSGADTQYF.